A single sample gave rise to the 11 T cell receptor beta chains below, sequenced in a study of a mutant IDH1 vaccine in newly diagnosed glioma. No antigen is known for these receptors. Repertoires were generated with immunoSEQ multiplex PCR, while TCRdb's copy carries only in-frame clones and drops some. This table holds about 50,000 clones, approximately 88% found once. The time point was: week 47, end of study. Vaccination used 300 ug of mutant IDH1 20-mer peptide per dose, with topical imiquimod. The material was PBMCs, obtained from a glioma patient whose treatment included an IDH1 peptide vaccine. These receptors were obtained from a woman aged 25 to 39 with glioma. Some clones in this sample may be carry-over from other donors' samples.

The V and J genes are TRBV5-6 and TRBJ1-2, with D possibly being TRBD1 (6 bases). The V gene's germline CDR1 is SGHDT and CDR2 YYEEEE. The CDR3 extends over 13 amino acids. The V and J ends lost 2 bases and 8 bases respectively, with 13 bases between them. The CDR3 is CASSLGRGGGYTF. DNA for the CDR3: TGTGCCAGCAGCTTAGGCAGGGGTGGCGGCTACACCTTC. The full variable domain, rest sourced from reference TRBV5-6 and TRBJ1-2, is DAGVTQSPTHLIKTRGQQVTLRCSPKSGHDTVSWYQQALGQGPQFIFQYYEEEERQRGNFPDRFSGHQFPNYSSELNVNALLLGDSALYLCASSLGRGGGYTFGSGTRLTVV.

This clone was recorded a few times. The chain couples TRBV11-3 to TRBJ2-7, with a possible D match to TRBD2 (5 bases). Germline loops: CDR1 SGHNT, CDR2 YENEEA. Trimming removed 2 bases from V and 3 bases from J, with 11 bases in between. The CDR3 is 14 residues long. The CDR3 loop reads CASSLMADYYEQYF. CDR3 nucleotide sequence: TGTGCCAGCAGCTTAATGGCAGACTACTACGAGCAGTACTTC.

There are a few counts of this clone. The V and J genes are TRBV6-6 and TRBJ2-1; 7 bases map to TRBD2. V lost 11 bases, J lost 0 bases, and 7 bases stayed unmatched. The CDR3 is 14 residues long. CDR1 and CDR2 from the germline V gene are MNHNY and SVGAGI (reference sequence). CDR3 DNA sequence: TGTGCCTCCGTCGGGACTACCTCCTACAATGAGCAGTTCTTC. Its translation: CASVGTTSYNEQFF.

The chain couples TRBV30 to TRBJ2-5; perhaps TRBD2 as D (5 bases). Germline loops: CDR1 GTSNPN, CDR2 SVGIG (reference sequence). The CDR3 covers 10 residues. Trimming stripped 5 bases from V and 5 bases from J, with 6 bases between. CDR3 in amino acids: CAWGEETQYF. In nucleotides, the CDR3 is TGTGCCTGGGGGGAGGAGACCCAGTACTTC.

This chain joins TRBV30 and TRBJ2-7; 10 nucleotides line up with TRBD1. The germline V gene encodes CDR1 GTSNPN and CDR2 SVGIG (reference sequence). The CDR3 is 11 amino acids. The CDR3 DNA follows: TGTGCGCGGGACAGGGGCTACGAGCAGTACTTC. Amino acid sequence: CARDRGYEQYF.

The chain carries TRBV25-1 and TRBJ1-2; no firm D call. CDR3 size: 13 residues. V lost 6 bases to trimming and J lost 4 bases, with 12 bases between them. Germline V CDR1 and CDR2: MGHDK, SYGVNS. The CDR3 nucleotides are TGTGCCAGCAGCCAAGGAGGAACCTATGGCTACACCTTC. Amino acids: CASSQGGTYGYTF.

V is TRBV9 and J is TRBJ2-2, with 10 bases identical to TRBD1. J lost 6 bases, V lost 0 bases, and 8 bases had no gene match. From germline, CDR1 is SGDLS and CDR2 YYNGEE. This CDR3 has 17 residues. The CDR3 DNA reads TGTGCCAGCAGCGTAGATGCGGGACAGGGGCGTGCCGGGGAGCTGTTTTTT. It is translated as CASSVDAGQGRAGELFF.

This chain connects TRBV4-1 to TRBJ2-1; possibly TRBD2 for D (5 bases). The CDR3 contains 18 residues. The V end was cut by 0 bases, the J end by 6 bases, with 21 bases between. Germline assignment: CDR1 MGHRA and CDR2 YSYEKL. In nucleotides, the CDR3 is TGCGCCAGCAGCCAAGACGGAAGGGCGGCGGCAGGAGGCAATGAGCAGTTCTTC. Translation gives CASSQDGRAAAGGNEQFF.

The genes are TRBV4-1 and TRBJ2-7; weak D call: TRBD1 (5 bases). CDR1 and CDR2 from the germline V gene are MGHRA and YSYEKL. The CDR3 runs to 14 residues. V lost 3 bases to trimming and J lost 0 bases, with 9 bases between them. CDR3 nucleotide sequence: TGCGCCAGCAGCCATGATGACAGCTCCTACGAGCAGTACTTC. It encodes CASSHDDSSYEQYF.

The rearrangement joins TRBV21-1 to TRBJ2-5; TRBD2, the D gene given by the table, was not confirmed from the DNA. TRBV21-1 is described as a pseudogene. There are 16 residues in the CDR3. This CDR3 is CASNVLGGQIQETQYF. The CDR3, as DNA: TGTGCCAGCAACGTTCTGGGCGGGCAGATCCAAGAGACCCAGTACTTC.

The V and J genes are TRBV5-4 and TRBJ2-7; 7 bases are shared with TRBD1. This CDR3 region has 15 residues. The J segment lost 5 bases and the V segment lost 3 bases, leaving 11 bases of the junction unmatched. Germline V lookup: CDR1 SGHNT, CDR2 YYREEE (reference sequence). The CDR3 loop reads CASSSLGRGYDEQYF. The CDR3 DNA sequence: TGTGCCAGCAGCTCTCTAGGCAGGGGGTACGACGAGCAGTACTTC.